This entry is about one T cell receptor beta chain. What it binds is not known. These data belong to a study of vaccination and CD4 T cells after COVID-19. Cultured CD4+ T-cell DNA underwent Oncomine TCR Beta short-read sequencing. Using its own MiXCR run on the PCR reads, TCRdb lists one record per CDR3 protein. Here the sample spans about 20,000 distinct CDR3 sequences, 50% to 70% being singletons. Documented treatment: roughly ten-day PBMC culture with coronavirus spike peptide pools or control peptides (ViraFEST assay). After removal of 0 bases from V and 4 bases from J, the junction contained 24 bases not matched to a gene. The CDR3 covers 22 residues. Germline values: CDR1 MNHEY, CDR2 SVGEGT.

This chain uses TRBV6-2 or TRBV6-3 with TRBJ1-5; 7 bases are a match to TRBD1. Sequences were derived from CD4+ T cells from blood, cultured in vitro, sampled after SARS-CoV-2 vaccination. The receptor was isolated from a human donor who had recovered from COVID-19. The CDR3 sequence: CASSYSGTWQKMGDSRNQPQHF. CDR3 coding DNA: TGTGCCAGCAGTTACTCCGGAACGTGGCAGAAAATGGGGGACAGTCGGAATCAGCCCCAGCATTTT.